The 2 T cell receptor beta chains listed next were all sequenced from one sample in a study of T cell repertoires in cytomegalovirus infection. TCRdb reprocessed the reads with MiXCR, giving one entry per CDR3 protein. The sample includes over 150,000 distinct CDR3 sequences, under 25% seen only once; the top ten take roughly 2.9%. The sample was PBMCs. These receptor sequences come from a human donor in good health (CMV status not recorded). Some clones in this sample may be carry-over from other donors' samples.

V usage is TRBV29-1 and J usage is TRBJ2-1; D remains unclear. The CDR3 has 11 amino acids. Per the germline V gene, CDR1 is SQVTM and CDR2 is ANQGSEA. The V and J ends lost 7 bases and 5 bases respectively, with 9 bases between them. CDR3 protein: CSAHGDNEQFF. The CDR3 DNA follows: TGCAGCGCCCATGGGGACAATGAGCAGTTCTTC.

The chain links TRBV5-1 to TRBJ2-7; D uncertain. The germline V gene encodes CDR1 SGHRS and CDR2 YFSETQ. The CDR3 length is 13 residues. V shed 4 bases and J shed 0 bases, with 8 bases lying between them. The DNA for the CDR3 is TGCGCCAGCAGCCCCCAACCCTCCTACGAGCAGTACTTC. Translating gives CASSPQPSYEQYF. Complete variable domain (other parts from reference TRBV5-1 and TRBJ2-7): KAGVTQTPRYLIKTRGQQVTLSCSPISGHRSVSWYQQTPGQGLQFLFEYFSETQRNKGNFPGRFSGRQFSNSRSEMNVSTLELGDSALYLCASSPQPSYEQYFGPGTRLTVT.